What follows describes a single TCR beta chain. This clone showed up just a few times. The target of this receptor is not known. Nothing much larger sits one base from this clone, and base qualities are not available. This specimen belongs to a study of cytomegalovirus exposure and HLA in healthy donors (dated by TCRdb to about 2017). The study in broad terms: A later analysis indicated that the 110 or so validation repertoires were generated on the platform also employed for the 600 to 750 repertoires of the first cohort. The study aimed to test whether cataloging public T cell receptors could reveal signatures of past pathogen exposure. A separate validation cohort of roughly 110 different subjects was used in addition to the 666-subject first cohort. High-throughput TCR immunosequencing, statistical association of individual TCRs with disease status, and machine learning were combined to predict cytomegalovirus infection status. What the research found in general, with its limitations: Three of the identified cytomegalovirus-associated TCR beta chains were confirmed in vitro to be specific for cytomegalovirus antigens. The study gave a list of around 170 TCR beta chains associated with cytomegalovirus. In both the original and validation cohorts, the classifier was reported to diagnose cytomegalovirus status with high specificity and sensitivity. The authors suggested that the approach could potentially be extended to other disease states and immunological phenotypes. Subsequent analysis determined that TCRs grouped into clusters in the first cohort also showed a tendency toward co-occurrence across the 120 or so validation repertoires, and 94% of cluster scores exceeded 0. While some public TCRs were present in many individuals, most TCR sequences turned up only very rarely across donors. All 120 or so repertoires were used to score co-occurrence in the validation cohort in a later analysis, because that analysis had no HLA typing for the cohort.

Trimming costs V 4 bases and J 2 bases, and their ends lie 17 bases apart. In the germline V gene (reference sequence), CDR1 corresponds to MNHEY and CDR2 to SMNVEV. The CDR3, cysteine through phenylalanine, is 17 amino acids long. Only the CDR3 portion is preserved as DNA: 51 bases, with reading frame beginning at the first base. Receptor amplification or capture employed the immunoSEQ multiplex PCR assay. Regarding the original processing steps: A statistical classification framework was built for diagnosing cytomegalovirus status from the catalog of TCR beta chain sequences. TCRdb provides this immuneACCESS table in a form limited to in-frame rearrangements. Some clones are lacking; in checked studies, under half of them reflect an unresolved V gene, and why the rest are absent is not known. V, J and clone size derive from that table, while D and trimming were established from the DNA sequence. The sample yields 120,000 or so clones; more than 75% were counted once. The top ten hold roughly 2% of the sample.

The donors belonged to the validation cohort of around 110 subjects, which was separate from the 666-subject first cohort. The source of this sequence is a woman aged 30 to 39 in good health and CMV-seronegative. The rearranged segments are TRBV27 and TRBJ2-2; the D gene is perhaps TRBD1, on 6 matching bases. Sequenced input: PBMCs. CDR3 protein: CASSSHRVPANTGELFF. The nucleotide sequence is TGTGCCAGCAGTTCTCACAGGGTACCCGCTAACACCGGGGAGCTGTTTTTT.